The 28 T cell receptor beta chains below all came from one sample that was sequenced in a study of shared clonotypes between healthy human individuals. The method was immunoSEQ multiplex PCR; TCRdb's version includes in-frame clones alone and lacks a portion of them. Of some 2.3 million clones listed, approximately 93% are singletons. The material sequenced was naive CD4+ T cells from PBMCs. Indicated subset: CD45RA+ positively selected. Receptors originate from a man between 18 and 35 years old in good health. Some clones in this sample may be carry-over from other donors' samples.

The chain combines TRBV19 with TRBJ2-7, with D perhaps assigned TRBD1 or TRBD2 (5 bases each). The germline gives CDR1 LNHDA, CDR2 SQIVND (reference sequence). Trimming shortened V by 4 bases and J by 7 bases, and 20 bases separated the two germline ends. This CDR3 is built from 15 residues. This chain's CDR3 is CASSRWRAGASEQYF. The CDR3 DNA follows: TGTGCCAGTAGTAGGTGGCGCGCCGGGGCGAGTGAGCAGTACTTC.

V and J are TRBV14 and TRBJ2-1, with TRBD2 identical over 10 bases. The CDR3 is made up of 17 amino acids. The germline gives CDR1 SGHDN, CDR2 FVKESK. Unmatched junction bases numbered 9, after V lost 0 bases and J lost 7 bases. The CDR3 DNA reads TGTGCCAGCAGCCAAGATCTCCTACTAGCGGGATTGAATGAGCAGTTCTTC. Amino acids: CASSQDLLLAGLNEQFF.

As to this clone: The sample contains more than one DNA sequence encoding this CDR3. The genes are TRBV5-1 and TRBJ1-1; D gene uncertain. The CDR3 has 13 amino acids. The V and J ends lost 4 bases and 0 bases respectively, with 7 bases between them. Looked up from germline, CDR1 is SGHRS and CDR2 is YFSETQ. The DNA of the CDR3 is TGCGCCAGCAGCCGGACTGTGAACACTGAAGCTTTCTTT. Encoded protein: CASSRTVNTEAFF.

The CDR3 is CASSVTGLGEQYF. Here the CDR3 DNA reads TGTGCCAGCAGTGTTACAGGTCTCGGCGAGCAGTACTTC. V and J are TRBV2 and TRBJ2-7; D possibly corresponds to TRBD1 (5 bases). This CDR3 contains 13 residues. Trimming pared 4 bases from V and 6 bases from J, leaving 13 bases between. The germline V gene encodes CDR1 SNHLY and CDR2 FYNNEI.

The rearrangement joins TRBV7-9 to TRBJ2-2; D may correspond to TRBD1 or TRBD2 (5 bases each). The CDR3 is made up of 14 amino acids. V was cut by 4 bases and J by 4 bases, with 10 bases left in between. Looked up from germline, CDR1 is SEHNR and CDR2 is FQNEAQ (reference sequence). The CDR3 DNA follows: TGTGCCAGCAGCTGGGACCAGGGCACCGGGGAGCTGTTTTTT. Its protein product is CASSWDQGTGELFF.

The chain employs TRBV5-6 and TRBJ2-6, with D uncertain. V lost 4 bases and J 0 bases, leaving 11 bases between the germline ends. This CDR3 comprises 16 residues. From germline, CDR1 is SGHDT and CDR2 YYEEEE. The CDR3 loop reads CASSPDGFSGANVLTF. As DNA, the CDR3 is TGTGCCAGCAGCCCGGACGGATTCTCTGGGGCCAACGTCCTGACTTTC.

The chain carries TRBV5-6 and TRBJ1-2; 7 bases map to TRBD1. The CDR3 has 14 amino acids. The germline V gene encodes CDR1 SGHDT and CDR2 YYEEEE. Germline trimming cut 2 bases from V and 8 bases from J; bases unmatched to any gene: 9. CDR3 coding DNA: TGTGCCAGCAGCTTAACAGGGGTAATCGAGGGCTACACCTTC. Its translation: CASSLTGVIEGYTF.

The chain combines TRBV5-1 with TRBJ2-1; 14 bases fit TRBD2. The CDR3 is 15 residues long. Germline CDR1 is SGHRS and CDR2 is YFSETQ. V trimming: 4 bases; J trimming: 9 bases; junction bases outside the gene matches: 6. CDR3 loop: CASSPTSGRAFEQFF. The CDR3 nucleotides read TGCGCCAGCAGCCCGACTAGCGGGAGGGCCTTTGAGCAGTTCTTC.

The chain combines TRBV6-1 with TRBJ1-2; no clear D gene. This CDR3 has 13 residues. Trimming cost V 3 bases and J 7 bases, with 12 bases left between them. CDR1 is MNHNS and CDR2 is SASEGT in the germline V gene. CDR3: CASSDTSQSGYTF. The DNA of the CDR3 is TGTGCCAGCAGTGATACCTCACAGAGTGGCTACACCTTC.

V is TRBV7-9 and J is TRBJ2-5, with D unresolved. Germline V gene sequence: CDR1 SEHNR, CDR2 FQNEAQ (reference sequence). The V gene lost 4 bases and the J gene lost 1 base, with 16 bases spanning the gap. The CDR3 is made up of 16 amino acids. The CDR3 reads CASSSPNRKRQETQYF. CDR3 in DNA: TGTGCCAGCAGCTCACCGAACCGGAAACGCCAAGAGACCCAGTACTTC.

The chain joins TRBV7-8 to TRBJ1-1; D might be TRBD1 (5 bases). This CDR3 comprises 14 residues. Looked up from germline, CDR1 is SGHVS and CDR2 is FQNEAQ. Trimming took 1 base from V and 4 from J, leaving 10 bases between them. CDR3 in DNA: TGTGCCAGCAGCTTAGACAGGATCGTCACTGAAGCTTTCTTT. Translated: CASSLDRIVTEAFF.

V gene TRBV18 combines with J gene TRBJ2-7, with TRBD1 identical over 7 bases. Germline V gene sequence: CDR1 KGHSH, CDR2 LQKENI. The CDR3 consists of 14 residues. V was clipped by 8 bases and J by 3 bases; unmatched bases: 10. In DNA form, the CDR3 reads TGTGCCAGCAAACGCGGACAGGACGTCTACGAGCAGTACTTC. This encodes CASKRGQDVYEQYF.

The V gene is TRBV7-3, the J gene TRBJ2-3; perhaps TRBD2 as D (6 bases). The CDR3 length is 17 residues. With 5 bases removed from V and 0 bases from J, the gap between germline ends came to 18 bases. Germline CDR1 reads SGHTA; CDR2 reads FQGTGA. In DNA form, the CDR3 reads TGTGCCAGCAGCCTTACAGTTTATGGGACTAGCACAGATACGCAGTATTTT. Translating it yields CASSLTVYGTSTDTQYF.

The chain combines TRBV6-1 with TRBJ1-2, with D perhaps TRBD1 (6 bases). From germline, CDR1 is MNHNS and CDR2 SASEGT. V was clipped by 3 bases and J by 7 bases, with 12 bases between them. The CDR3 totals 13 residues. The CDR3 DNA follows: TGTGCCAGCAGTGAGGGGGGCCCCCCTGGCTACACCTTC. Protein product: CASSEGGPPGYTF.

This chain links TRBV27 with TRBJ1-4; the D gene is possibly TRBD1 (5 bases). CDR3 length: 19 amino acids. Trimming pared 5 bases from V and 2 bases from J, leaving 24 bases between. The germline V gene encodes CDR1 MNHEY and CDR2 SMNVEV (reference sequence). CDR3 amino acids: CASSTSSGTAIRTNEKLFF. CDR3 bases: TGTGCCAGCAGTACGTCATCCGGGACCGCGATCCGGACTAATGAAAAACTGTTTTTT. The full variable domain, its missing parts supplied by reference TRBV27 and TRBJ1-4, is EAQVTQNPRYLITVTGKKLTVTCSQNMNHEYMSWYRQDPGLGLRQIYYSMNVEVTDKGDVPEGYKVSRKEKRNFPLILESPSPNQTSLYFCASSTSSGTAIRTNEKLFFGSGTQLSVL.

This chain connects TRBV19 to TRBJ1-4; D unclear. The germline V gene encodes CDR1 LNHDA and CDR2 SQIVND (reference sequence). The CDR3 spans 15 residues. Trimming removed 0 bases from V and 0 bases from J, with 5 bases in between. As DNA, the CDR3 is TGTGCCAGTAGTATAGAGCGTGCAACTAATGAAAAACTGTTTTTT. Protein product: CASSIERATNEKLFF.

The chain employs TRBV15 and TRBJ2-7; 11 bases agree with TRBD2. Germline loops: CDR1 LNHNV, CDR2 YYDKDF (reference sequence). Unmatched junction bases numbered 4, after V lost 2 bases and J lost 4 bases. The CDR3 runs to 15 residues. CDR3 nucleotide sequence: TGTGCCACCAGCAGAACTAGCGGGAGAACATACGAGCAGTACTTC. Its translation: CATSRTSGRTYEQYF.

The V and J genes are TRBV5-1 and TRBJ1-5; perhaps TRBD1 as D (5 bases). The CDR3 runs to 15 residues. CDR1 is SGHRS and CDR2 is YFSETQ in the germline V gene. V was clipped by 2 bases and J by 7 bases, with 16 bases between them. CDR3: CASSFTGTSGQPQHF. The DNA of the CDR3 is TGCGCCAGCAGCTTTACGGGGACGTCGGGACAGCCCCAGCATTTT.

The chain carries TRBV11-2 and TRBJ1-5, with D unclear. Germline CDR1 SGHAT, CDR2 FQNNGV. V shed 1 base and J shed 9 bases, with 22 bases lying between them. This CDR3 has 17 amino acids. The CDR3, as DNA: TGTGCCAGCAGCTTAGTCGATTGGGCAGCTGAAAGGACGCCCCAGCATTTT. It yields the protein CASSLVDWAAERTPQHF.

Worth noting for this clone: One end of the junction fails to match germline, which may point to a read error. CDR3 bases: TGTGCCAGCAGCTTAGAACCGGGGCCGAGTTCTGTCGCCTTC. Protein product: CASSLEPGPSSVAF. The J gene is TRBJ1-2, the V gene TRBV7-2; maybe TRBD1 (5 bases). The CDR3 runs 14 residues. Germline-derived CDR1 and CDR2 are SGHTA and FQGNSA.

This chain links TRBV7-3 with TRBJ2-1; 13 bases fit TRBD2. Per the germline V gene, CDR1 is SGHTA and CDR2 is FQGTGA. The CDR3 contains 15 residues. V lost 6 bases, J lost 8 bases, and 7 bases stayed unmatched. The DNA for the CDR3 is TGTGCCAGCAGTTCACTAGCGGGAGGGGTGGATGAGCAGTTCTTC. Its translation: CASSSLAGGVDEQFF.

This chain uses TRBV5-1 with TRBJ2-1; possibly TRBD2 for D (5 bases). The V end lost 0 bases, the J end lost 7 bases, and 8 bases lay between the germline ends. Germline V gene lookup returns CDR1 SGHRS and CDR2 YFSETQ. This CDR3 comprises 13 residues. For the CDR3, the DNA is TGCGCCAGCAGCTTGGTCACGGGGAATGAGCAGTTCTTC. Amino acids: CASSLVTGNEQFF. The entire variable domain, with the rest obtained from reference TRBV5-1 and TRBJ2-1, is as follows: KAGVTQTPRYLIKTRGQQVTLSCSPISGHRSVSWYQQTPGQGLQFLFEYFSETQRNKGNFPGRFSGRQFSNSRSEMNVSTLELGDSALYLCASSLVTGNEQFFGPGTRLTVL.

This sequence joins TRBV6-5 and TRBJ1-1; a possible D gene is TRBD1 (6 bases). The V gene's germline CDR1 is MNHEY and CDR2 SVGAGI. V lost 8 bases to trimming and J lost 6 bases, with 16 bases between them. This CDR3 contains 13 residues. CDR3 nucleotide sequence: TGTGCCAGCCAGGACAGTCTCTACTCTGAAGCTTTCTTT. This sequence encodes CASQDSLYSEAFF.

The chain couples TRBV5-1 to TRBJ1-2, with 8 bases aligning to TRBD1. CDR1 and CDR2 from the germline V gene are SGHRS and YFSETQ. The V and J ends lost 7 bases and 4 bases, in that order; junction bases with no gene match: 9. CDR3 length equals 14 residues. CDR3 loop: CASRPPGQVYGYTF. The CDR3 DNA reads TGCGCCAGCCGTCCCCCGGGACAGGTCTATGGCTACACCTTC.

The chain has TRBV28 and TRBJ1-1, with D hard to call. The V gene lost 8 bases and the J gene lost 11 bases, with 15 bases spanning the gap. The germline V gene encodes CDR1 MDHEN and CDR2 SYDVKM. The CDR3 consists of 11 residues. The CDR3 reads CASLAMNEAFF. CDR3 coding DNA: TGTGCCAGCCTGGCCATGAACGAGGCTTTCTTT.

The CDR3 is CASSQRGSSYEQYF. The DNA of the CDR3 is TGCGCCAGCAGCCAACGCGGATCCTCCTACGAGCAGTACTTC. The chain has TRBV4-1 and TRBJ2-7; D is undetermined. Deletions cut 2 bases from V and 0 bases from J, with 8 bases between. CDR1 is MGHRA and CDR2 is YSYEKL in the germline V gene. This CDR3 spans 14 amino acids.

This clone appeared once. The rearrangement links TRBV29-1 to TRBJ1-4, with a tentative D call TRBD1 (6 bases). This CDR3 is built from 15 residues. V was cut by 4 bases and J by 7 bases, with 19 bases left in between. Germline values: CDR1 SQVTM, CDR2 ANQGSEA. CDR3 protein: CSVASLGGASEKLFF. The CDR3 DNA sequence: TGCAGCGTTGCATCCTTGGGGGGGGCGAGTGAAAAACTGTTTTTT.

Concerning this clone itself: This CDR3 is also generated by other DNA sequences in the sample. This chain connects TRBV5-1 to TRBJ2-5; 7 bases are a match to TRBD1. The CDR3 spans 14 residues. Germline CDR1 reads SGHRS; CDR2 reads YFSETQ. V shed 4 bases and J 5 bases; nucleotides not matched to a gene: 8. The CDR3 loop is CASSLQGSRETQYF. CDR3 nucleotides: TGCGCCAGCAGCCTACAGGGGAGTAGGGAGACCCAGTACTTC.